Listed here is a single T cell receptor (beta chain). The data originate from a study of blood T cell repertoires in COVID-19. The CDR3 runs 16 residues. CDR1 and CDR2 (germline): MGHRA, YSYEKL. The V gene lost 4 bases and the J gene lost 1 base, with 17 bases spanning the gap. How the authors handled the data: How many nucleated cells were present was estimated from reference gene primer amplification. The protocol was immunoSEQ multiplex PCR, while the TCRdb copy is restricted to in-frame clones and leaves out a portion. The D gene and trimming were derived from the DNA, and the V and J assignments and clone size from that table. The table records some 220,000 clones, roughly 85% of them present only once.

The source material was peripheral blood. The chain links TRBV4-1 to TRBJ2-7; a weak D match, TRBD2 (6 bases). This receptor was obtained from a man aged 50 to 59 who had recovered from COVID-19. For the CDR3, the DNA is TGCGCCAGCAGCCCACTAGGGGCACGGGAGTCCTACGAGCAGTACTTC. It encodes CASSPLGARESYEQYF.